The source of this TCR beta chain is a study of T-cell reconstitution after alpha-beta-depleted transplantation in children. The ends lost 1 base at V and 0 bases at J; junction bases unmatched: 10. The germline CDR1 and CDR2 sequences are KGHSH and LQKENI. The CDR3 consists of 20 residues. For TCRbeta, the library was prepared with unique molecular identifiers. TCRdb reprocessed the PCR reads with MiXCR, giving one entry per CDR3 protein. Among 500,000 to 750,000 distinct CDR3 sequences, 27% were seen once, and the ten largest hold around a third. Specimen: PBMCs, collected before TCRalphabeta/CD19-depleted stem cell transplant. This receptor was obtained from a boy under two years old with Wiskott-Aldrich syndrome, due to receive a stem cell transplant. The V call is TRBV18, the J call TRBJ2-7; TRBD2 aligns across 15 bases. The CDR3 loop is CASSPLAGTSGRMSSYEQYF. DNA for the CDR3: TGTGCCAGCTCACCACTAGCCGGGACTAGCGGGAGGATGAGCTCCTACGAGCAGTACTTC.